The clone carrying this T cell receptor beta chain has only one observation. This sample is part of a study of blood T cell repertoires in COVID-19. Study-wide background: Researchers got acute and convalescent COVID-19 samples from the United States, Italy and Spain.

The method was immunoSEQ multiplex PCR; TCRdb's version includes in-frame clones alone and lacks a portion of them. This sample has about 160,000 clones, with about 88% found just once. The CDR3 totals 12 residues. Germline CDR1 GTSNPN, CDR2 SVGIG (reference sequence). Trimming stripped 1 base from V and 6 bases from J, with 9 bases between. V usage is TRBV30 and J usage is TRBJ1-2; the D gene is possibly TRBD1 (6 bases). The sample taken for sequencing was peripheral blood. This TCR was recovered from a middle-aged man with acute or convalescent COVID-19. The CDR3 nucleotides read TGTGCCTGGAGTGGGGGACAAGATGGCTACACCTTC. The encoded protein is CAWSGGQDGYTF.